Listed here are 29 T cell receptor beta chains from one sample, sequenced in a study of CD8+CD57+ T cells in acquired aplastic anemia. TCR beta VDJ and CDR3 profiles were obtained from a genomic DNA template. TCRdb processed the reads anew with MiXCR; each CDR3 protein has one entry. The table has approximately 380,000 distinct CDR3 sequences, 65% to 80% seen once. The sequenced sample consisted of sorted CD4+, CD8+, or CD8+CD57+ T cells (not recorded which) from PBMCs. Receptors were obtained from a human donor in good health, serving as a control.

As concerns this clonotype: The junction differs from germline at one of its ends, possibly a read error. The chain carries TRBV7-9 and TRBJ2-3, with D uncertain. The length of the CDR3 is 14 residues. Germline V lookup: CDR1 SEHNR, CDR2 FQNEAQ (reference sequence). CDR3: CAWSVEAVYEQYFF. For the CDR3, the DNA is TGTGCCTGGAGCGTTGAAGCAGTCTACGAGCAGTACTTCTTT.

The CDR3 is CASGYLTSGEDIQYF. DNA for the CDR3: TGTGCCAGCGGCTACCTGACTAGCGGGGAGGACATTCAGTACTTC. The rearrangement uses TRBV12-3 or TRBV12-4 and TRBJ2-4, with TRBD2 identical over 11 bases. After removal of 8 bases from V and 8 bases from J, the junction contained 11 bases not matched to a gene. The CDR3 covers 15 residues.

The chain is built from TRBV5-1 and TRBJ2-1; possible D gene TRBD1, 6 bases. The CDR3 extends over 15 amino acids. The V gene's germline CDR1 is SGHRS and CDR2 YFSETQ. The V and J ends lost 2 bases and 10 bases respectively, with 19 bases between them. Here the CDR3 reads CASSLHDRQVDEQFF. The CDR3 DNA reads TGCGCCAGCAGCTTACATGACAGGCAAGTCGACGAGCAGTTCTTC.

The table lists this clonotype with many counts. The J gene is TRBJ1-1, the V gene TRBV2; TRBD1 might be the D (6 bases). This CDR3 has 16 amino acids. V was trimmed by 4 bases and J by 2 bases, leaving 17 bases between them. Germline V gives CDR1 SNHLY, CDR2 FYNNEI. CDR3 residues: CASSGGHLTYNTEAFF. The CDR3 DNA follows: TGTGCCAGCAGTGGGGGACATCTTACATATAACACTGAAGCTTTCTTT.

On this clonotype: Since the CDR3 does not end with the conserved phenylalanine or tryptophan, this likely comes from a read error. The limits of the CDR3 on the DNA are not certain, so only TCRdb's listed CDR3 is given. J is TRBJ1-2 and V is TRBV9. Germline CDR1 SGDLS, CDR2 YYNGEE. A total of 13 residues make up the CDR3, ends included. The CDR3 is CASSESKTNGYAI.

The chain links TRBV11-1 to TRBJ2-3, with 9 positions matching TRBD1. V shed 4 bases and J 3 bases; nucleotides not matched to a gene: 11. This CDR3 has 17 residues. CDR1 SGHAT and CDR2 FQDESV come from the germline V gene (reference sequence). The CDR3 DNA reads TGTGCCAGCAGCTCTCCCGGGACAGGGCCGAGAACAGATACGCAGTATTTT. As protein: CASSSPGTGPRTDTQYF.

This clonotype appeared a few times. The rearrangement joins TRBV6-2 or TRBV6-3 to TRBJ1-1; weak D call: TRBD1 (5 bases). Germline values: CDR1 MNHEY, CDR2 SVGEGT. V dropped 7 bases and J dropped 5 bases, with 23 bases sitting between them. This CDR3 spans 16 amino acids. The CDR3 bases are TGTGCCAGCACCGAGCTTGGTGGAAACAGGAGAACTGAAGCTTTCTTT. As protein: CASTELGGNRRTEAFF.

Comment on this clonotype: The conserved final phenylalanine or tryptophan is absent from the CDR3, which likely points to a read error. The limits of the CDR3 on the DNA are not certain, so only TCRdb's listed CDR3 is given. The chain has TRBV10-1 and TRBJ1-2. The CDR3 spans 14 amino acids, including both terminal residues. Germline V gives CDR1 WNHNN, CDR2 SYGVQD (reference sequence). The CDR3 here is CASSNERGPDGWTL.

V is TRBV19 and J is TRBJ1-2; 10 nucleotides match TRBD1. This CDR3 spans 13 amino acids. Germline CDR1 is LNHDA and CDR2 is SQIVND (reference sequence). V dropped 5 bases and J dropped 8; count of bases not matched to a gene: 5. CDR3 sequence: CASSGTGDDGYTF. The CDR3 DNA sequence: TGTGCCAGTAGTGGGACAGGGGACGACGGCTACACCTTC.

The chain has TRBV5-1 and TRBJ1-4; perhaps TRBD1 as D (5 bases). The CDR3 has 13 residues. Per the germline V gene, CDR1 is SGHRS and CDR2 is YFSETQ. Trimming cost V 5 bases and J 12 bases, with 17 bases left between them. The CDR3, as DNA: TGCGCCAGCAGAACAGGCGTAGGCGAAGAACTGTTTTTT. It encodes CASRTGVGEELFF.

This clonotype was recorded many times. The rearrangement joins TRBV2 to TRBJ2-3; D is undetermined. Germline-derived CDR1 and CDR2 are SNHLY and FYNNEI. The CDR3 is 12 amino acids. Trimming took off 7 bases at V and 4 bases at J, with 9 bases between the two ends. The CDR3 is CASTFEADTQYF. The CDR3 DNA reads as TGTGCCAGCACATTTGAGGCAGATACGCAGTATTTT. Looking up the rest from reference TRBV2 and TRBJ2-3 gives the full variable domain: EPEVTQTPSHQVTQMGQEVILRCVPISNHLYFYWYRQILGQKVEFLVSFYNNEISEKSEIFDDQFSVERPDGSNFTLKIRSTKLEDSAMYFCASTFEADTQYFGPGTRLTVL.

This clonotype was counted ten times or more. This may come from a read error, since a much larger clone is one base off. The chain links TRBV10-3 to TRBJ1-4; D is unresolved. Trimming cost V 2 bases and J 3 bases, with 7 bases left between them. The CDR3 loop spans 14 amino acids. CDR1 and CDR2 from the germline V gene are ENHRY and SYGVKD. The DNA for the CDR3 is TGTGCCATCAGTGAGATAGGAGCTAATGAAAAACTGTTTTTT. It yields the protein CAISEIGANEKLFF.

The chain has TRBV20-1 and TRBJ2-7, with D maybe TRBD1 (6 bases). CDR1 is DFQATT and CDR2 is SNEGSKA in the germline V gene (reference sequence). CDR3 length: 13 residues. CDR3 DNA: TGCAGCGTTGTTGGCGAAGGGGGCTACGAGCAGTACTTC. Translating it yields CSVVGEGGYEQYF.

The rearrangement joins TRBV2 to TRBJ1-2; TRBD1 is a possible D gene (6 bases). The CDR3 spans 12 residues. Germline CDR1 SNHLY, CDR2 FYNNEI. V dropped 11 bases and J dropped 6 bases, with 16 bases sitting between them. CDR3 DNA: TGTGCCGGCATGACGACAGGAAATGGCTACACCTTC. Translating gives CAGMTTGNGYTF.

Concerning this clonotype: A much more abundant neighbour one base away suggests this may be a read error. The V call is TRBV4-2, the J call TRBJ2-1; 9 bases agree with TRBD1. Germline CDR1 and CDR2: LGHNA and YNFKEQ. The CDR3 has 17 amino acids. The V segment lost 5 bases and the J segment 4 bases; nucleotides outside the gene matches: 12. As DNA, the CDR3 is TGTGCCAGCAGCGAGGGAGCCTACAGGGGGCAGTACAATGAGCAGTTCTTC. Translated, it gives CASSEGAYRGQYNEQFF.

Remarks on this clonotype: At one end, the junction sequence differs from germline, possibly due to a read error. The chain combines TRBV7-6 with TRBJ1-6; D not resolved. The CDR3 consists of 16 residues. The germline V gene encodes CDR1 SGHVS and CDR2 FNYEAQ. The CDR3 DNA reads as TGTGCCAGCAGCCAAGCTGAACGCAACGCGGGATCACTCCTCCACTTT. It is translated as CASSQAERNAGSLLHF.

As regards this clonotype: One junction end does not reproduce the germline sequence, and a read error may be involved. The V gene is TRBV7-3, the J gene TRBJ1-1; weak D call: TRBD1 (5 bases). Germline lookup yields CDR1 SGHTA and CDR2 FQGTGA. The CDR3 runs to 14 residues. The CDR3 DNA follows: TGTGCCAGCAGCTTAGATGGTTGGGGCAATCAGCCCCAGTTT. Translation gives CASSLDGWGNQPQF.

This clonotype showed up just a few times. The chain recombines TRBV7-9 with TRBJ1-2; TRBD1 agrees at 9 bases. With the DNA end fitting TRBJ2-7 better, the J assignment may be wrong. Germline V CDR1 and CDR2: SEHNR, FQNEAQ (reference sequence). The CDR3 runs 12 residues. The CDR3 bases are TGTGCCAGCAGGCCGACAGGGGGCGAGCAGTACTTC. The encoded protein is CASRPTGGEQYF.

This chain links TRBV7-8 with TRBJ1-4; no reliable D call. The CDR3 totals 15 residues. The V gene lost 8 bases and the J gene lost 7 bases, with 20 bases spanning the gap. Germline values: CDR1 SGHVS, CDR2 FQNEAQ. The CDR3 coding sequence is TGTGCCAGCCGGCCTCAGACAAGCCTGAGTGAAAAACTGTTTTTT. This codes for CASRPQTSLSEKLFF.

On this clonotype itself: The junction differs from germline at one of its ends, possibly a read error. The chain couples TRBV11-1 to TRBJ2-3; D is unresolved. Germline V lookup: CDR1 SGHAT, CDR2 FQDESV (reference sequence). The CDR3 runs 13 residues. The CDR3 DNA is TGCTCCCGCAGCTTAGTCGGGACAGATACGCAGTATTTT. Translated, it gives CSRSLVGTDTQYF. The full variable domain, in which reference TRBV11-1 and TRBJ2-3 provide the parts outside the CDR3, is EAEVAQSPRYKITEKSQAVAFWCDPISGHATLYWYRQILGQGPELLVQFQDESVVDDSQLPKDRFSAERLKGVDSTLKIQPAELGDSAMYLCSRSLVGTDTQYFGPGTRLTVL.

CDR3: CASSSIVTNTYGYTF. The CDR3 DNA is TGCGCCAGCAGCTCTATTGTAACGAACACGTATGGCTACACCTTC. The rearrangement uses TRBV5-1 and TRBJ1-2; D not certain. This CDR3 is 15 amino acids long. Trimming cost V 3 bases and J 5 bases, with 17 bases left between them. Germline loops: CDR1 SGHRS, CDR2 YFSETQ.

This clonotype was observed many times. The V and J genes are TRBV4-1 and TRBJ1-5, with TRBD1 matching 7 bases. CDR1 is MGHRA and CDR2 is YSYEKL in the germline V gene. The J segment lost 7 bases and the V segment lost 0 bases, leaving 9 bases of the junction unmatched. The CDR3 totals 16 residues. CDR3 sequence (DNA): TGCGCCAGCAGCCAAGAAGGGACAGAATCTTACCAGCCCCAGCATTTT. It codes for CASSQEGTESYQPQHF.

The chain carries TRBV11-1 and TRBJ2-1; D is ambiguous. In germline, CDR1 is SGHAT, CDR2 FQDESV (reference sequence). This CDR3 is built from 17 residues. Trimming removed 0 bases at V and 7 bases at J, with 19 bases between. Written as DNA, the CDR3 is TGTGCCAGCAGCTTAGCATGGGATGGGGTCCTTGGGAATGAGCAGTTCTTC. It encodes CASSLAWDGVLGNEQFF.

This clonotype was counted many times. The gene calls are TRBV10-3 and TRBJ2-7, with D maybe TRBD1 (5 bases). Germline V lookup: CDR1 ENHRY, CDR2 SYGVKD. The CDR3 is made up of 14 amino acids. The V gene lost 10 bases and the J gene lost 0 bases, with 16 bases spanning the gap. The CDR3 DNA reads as TGTGCCACCGGAGACAGATCAAACTCCTACGAGCAGTACTTC. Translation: CATGDRSNSYEQYF.

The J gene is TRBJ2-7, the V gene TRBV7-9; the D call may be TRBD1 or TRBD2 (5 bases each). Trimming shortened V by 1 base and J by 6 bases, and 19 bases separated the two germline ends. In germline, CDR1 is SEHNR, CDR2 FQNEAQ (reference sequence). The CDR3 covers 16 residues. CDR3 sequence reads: CASSLGVGGRGSEQYF. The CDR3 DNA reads TGTGCCAGCAGCTTAGGAGTTGGGGGTAGGGGCAGCGAGCAGTACTTC.

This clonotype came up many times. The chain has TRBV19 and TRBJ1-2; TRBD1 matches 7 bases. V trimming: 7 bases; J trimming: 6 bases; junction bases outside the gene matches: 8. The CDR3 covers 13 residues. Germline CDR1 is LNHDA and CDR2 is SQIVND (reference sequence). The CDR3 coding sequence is TGTGCCAGTACCGACAGGGTAAGAGATGGCTACACCTTC. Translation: CASTDRVRDGYTF.

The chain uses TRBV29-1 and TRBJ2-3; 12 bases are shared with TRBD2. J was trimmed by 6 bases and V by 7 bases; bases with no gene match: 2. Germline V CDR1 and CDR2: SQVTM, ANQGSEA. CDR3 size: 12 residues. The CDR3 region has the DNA TGCAGCGCTAGCGGGGGGGGGGATACGCAGTATTTT. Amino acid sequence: CSASGGGDTQYF.

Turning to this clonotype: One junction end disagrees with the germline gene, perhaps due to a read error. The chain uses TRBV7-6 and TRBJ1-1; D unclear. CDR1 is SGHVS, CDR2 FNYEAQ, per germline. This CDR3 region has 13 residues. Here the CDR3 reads CASSLRGADEALF. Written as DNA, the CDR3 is TGTGCCAGCAGCTTACGCGGCGCTGATGAAGCTTTGTTT. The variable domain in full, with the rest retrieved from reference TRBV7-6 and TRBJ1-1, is GAGVSQSPRYKVTKRGQDVALRCDPISGHVSLYWYRQALGQGPEFLTYFNYEAQQDKSGLPNDRFSAERPEGSISTLTIQRTEQRDSAMYRCASSLRGADEALFGQGTRLTVV.

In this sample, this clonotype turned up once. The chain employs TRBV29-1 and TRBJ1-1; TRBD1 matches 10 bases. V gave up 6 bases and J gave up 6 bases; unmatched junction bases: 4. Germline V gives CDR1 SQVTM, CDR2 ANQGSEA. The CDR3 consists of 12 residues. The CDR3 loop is CSVDRGAAEAFF. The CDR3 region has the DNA TGCAGCGTGGACAGGGGGGCCGCTGAAGCTTTCTTT.